Listed below are T cell receptor beta chains from one sample, sequenced in a study of control samples from healthy donors and cancer patients. Clones were sequenced by immunoSEQ multiplex PCR, and TCRdb holds only the in-frame ones, with some missing. Among about 150,000 clones, around 90% were seen once, and the ten largest hold 2%. Sequencing used blood. All receptors derive from a middle-aged woman in good health. Each CDR3 is given with its conserved first and last residue. D genes are given only for firm matches. Size values are once, few and many counts, or a class for expanded clones, and some rows have none.

TRBV15	NA	NA	TRBJ2-7	TGTGCCACCAGCTCCGGCAGGCTGTCCTACGAGCAGTACTTC	CATSSGRLSYEQYF
TRBV3-1/TRBV3-2	NA	NA	TRBJ1-4	TGTGCCAGCAGCCCGCCCCCTGGCAGGGCGAGAAATGAAAAACTGTTTTTT	CASSPPPGRARNEKLFF
TRBV29-1	TRBD1	NA	TRBJ2-7	TGCAGCGTAAACAGGGGGCGAGATTACGAGCAGTACTTC	CSVNRGRDYEQYF
TRBV20-1	TRBD2	NA	TRBJ2-5	TGCAGTGCCAGTGAGCTAGCGGTTGGGGAGACCCAGTACTTC	CSASELAVGETQYF
TRBV11-3	NA	NA	TRBJ2-1	TGTGCCAGCAGCTTAGTCAGCCACAATGAGCAGTTCTTC	CASSLVSHNEQFF
TRBV12-3/TRBV12-4	NA	NA	TRBJ1-2	TGTGCCAGCAGTTTACAGGCTAACTATGGCTACACCTTC	CASSLQANYGYTF
TRBV7-9	NA	few	TRBJ1-6	TGTGCCAGCAAACCGGGACTGAGTAATTCACCCCTCCACTTT	CASKPGLSNSPLHF
TRBV19	TRBD1	NA	TRBJ2-7	TGTGCCAGTAGTCCCCGGGACAGGGATCCTAACGAGCAGTACTTC	CASSPRDRDPNEQYF
TRBV7-6	TRBD2	NA	TRBJ2-3	TGTGCCAGCACCCGCACCCTCGCGGGGGGGCCCGCAGATACGCAGTATTTT	CASTRTLAGGPADTQYF
TRBV6-5	NA	NA	TRBJ1-1	TGTGCCAGCGGGATAGCAGGGTACGATGACACTGAAGCTTTCTTT	CASGIAGYDDTEAFF
TRBV10-2	TRBD1	NA	TRBJ1-1	TGCGCCAGCAATCCGGGACAGGGGTTCACTGAAGCTTTCTTT	CASNPGQGFTEAFF